In this sample, the clone carrying this T cell receptor beta chain turned up a few times. Its antigen remains unknown. The data derive from a study of regulatory T cells in long-lasting Graves disease. Study-wide results and caveats: Persistent Graves' patients showed reduced TCR diversity versus newly diagnosed patients. There were preferences for TRBV28, TRBJ1-2 and TRBJ2-5 in persistent disease.

The CDR3 sequence is 16 residues long. V dropped 5 bases and J dropped 10; count of bases not matched to a gene: 13. Germline V gene sequence: CDR1 MNHEY, CDR2 SMNVEV (reference sequence). Time point given: newly diagnosed GD, antithyroid drugs for less than 3 months. Isolated PBMC RNA provided the starting material for the TCR library. The patients were drawn from one endocrinology department in Xi'an, China. Researchers made TCR beta libraries by using iRepertoire HTBI primers and running Arm-PCR on CDR3 regions. TCRdb redid the calling of the multiplex PCR reads with MiXCR, one entry per CDR3 protein. Of 350,000 to 400,000 distinct CDR3 sequences listed, 15% to 20% are singletons. These records were also assigned to another study, of T cells in Graves' hyperthyroidism and ophthalmopathy.

This TCR derives from a woman aged 18-35 years with Graves disease. Sequences were derived from peripheral blood mononuclear cells (PBMCs), sampled at new diagnosis, from a patient treated with antithyroid drugs. The rearrangement links TRBV27 to TRBJ1-6, with 8 bases matching TRBD1. CDR3 in amino acids: CASSADTQGARSPLHF. The CDR3 DNA reads TGTGCCAGCAGTGCAGACACTCAGGGGGCTAGGTCACCCCTCCACTTT.